This T cell receptor beta chain was identified in a study of cytomegalovirus exposure and HLA in healthy donors. Study overall: In an early release, HLA-typed donors contributed tens of millions of unique TCR sequences.

It was with 60 Vbeta and 13 Jbeta primers that the PCR ran. The assay was immunoSEQ multiplex PCR, and TCRdb's table has in-frame clones only and misses some. Counted here are 150,000 to 200,000 clones, approximately 80% occurring once; the ten biggest clones make up 1.4% to 1.5%. In its sample, this clone was seen a few times. Its cognate antigen is unknown. Study results and limitations: Many donors carried some public TCRs, although rarity characterized most TCR sequences. Later genetic work tied a missense DCLRE1C variant to beta-chain V and J trimming. 164 TCR beta chains were listed as cytomegalovirus-associated.

CDR1 and CDR2 (germline): GTSNPN, SVGIG (reference sequence). The V and J ends lost 4 bases and 0 bases respectively, with 10 bases between them. There are 15 residues in the CDR3. This clonotype was obtained from a male donor in good health and CMV-seronegative. This chain connects TRBV30 to TRBJ2-6; D is unclear. The material sequenced was PBMCs. The CDR3 sequence: CAWNRFLSGANVLTF. CDR3 nucleotides: TGTGCCTGGAACAGATTCCTCTCTGGGGCCAACGTCCTGACTTTC. The full variable domain, its missing parts supplied by reference TRBV30 and TRBJ2-6, is SQTIHQWPATLVQPVGSPLSLECTVEGTSNPNLYWYRQAAGRGLQLLFYSVGIGQISSEVPQNLSASRPQDRQFILSSKKLLLSDSGFYLCAWNRFLSGANVLTFGAGSRLTVL.